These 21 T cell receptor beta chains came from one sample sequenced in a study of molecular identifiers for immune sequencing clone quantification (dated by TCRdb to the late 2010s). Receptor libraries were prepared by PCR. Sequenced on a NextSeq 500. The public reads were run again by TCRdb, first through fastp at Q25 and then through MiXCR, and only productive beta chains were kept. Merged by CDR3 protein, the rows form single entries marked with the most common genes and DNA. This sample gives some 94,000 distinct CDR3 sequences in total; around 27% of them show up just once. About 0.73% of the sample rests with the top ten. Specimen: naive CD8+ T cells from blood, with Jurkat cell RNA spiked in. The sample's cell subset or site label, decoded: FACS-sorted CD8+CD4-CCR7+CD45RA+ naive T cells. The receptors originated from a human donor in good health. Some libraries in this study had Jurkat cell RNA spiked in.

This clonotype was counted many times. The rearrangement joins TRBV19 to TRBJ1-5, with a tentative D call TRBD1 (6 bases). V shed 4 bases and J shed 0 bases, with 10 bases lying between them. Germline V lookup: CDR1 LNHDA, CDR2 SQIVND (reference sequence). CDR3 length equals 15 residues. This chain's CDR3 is CASSTGQNSNQPQHF. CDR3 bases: TGTGCCAGTAGTACGGGACAAAATAGCAATCAGCCCCAGCATTTT.

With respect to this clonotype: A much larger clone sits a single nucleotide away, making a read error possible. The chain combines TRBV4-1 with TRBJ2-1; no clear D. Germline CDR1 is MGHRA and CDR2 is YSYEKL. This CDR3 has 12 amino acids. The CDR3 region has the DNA TGCGCCAGCAGCCAAGGCAGGAATGAGCGGTTCTTC. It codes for CASSQGRNERFF.

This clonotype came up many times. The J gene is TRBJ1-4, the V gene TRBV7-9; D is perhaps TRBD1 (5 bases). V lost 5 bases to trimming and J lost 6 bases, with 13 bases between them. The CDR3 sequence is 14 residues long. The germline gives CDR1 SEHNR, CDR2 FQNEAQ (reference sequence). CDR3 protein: CASSLVGTDEKLFF. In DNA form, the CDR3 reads TGTGCCAGCAGCCTTGTCGGGACCGATGAAAAACTGTTTTTT. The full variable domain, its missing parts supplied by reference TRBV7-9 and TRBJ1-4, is DTGVSQNPRHKITKRGQNVTFRCDPISEHNRLYWYRQTLGQGPEFLTYFQNEAQLEKSRLLSDRFSAERPKGSFSTLEIQRTEQGDSAMYLCASSLVGTDEKLFFGSGTQLSVL.

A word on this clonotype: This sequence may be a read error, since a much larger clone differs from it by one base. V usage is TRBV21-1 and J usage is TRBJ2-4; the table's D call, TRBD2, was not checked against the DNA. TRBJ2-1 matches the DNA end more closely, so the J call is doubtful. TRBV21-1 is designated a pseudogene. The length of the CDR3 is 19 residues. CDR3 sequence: CASSKEDVLAATHKNIQFF. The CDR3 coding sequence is TGTGCCAGCAGCAAAGAGGACGTACTAGCGGCAACCCACAAAAACATTCAGTTCTTC.

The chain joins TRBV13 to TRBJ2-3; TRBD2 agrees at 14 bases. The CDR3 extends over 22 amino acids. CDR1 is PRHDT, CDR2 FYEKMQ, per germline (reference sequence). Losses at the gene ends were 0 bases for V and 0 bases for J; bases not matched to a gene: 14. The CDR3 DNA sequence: TGTGCCAGCAGCTTAGGCGAAGGGGGACTAGCGGGGGTCCGATCTAGCACAGATACGCAGTATTTT. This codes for CASSLGEGGLAGVRSSTDTQYF.

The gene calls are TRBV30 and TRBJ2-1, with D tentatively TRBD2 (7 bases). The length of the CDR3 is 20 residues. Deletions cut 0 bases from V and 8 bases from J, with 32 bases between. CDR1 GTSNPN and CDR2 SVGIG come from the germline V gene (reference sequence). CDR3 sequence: CAWSVTLVLAGTGGVYEQFF. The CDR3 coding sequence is TGTGCCTGGAGTGTAACTTTAGTATTGGCTGGAACGGGGGGCGTATATGAGCAGTTCTTC.

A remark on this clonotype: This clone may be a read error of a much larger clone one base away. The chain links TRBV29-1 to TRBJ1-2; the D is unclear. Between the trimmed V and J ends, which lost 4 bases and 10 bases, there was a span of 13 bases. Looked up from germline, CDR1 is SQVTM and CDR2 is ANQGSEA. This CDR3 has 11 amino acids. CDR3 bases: TGCAGCGTTGTTCACGGTTACGACTACACCTTC. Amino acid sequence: CSVVHGYDYTF.

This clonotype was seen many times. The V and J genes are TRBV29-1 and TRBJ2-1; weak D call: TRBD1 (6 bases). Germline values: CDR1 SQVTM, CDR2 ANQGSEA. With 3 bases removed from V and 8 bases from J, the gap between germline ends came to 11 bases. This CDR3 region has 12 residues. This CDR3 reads CSVDWAGDEQFF. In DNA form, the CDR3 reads TGCAGCGTTGACTGGGCAGGGGATGAGCAGTTCTTC.

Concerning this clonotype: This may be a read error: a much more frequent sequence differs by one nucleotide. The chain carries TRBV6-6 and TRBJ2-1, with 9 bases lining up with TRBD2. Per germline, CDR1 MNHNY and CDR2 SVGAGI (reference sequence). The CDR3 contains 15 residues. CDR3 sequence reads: CASSYASGNYNGQFF. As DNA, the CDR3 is TGTGCCAGCAGTTACGCTAGCGGGAACTACAATGGGCAGTTCTTC.

CDR3 nucleotides: TGTGCCAGCAGCCTAGGGCCAGCTAGTAATGAAAAACTGTTTTTT. Residues: CASSLGPASNEKLFF. This chain uses TRBV7-9 with TRBJ1-4; D is undetermined. This CDR3 spans 15 amino acids. Germline assignment: CDR1 SEHNR and CDR2 FQNEAQ (reference sequence). The V and J ends lost 5 bases and 4 bases respectively, with 14 bases between them. The full variable domain, its missing parts supplied by reference TRBV7-9 and TRBJ1-4, is DTGVSQNPRHKITKRGQNVTFRCDPISEHNRLYWYRQTLGQGPEFLTYFQNEAQLEKSRLLSDRFSAERPKGSFSTLEIQRTEQGDSAMYLCASSLGPASNEKLFFGSGTQLSVL.

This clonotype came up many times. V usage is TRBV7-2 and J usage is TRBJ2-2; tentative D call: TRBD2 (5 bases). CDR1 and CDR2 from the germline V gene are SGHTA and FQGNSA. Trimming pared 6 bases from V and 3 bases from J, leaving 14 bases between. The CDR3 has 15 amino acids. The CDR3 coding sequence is TGTGCCAGCAGAACTAGAAACCCCGACACCGGGGAGCTGTTTTTT. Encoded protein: CASRTRNPDTGELFF.

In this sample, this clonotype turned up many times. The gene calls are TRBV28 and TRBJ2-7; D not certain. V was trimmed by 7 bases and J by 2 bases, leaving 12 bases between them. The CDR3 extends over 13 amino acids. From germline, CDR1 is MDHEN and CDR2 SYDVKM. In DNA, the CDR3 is TGTGCCAGCACCCCCGGACCAGCCTACGAGCAGTACTTC. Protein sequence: CASTPGPAYEQYF.

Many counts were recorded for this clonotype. The CDR3 reads CASSETFGYEQYF. CDR3 coding DNA: TGTGCCAGCAGTGAAACTTTTGGGTACGAGCAGTACTTC. The rearrangement links TRBV6-1 to TRBJ2-7; D uncertain. Germline-derived CDR1 and CDR2 are MNHNS and SASEGT. The CDR3 extends over 13 amino acids. V lost 2 bases and J 4 bases, leaving 9 bases between the germline ends.

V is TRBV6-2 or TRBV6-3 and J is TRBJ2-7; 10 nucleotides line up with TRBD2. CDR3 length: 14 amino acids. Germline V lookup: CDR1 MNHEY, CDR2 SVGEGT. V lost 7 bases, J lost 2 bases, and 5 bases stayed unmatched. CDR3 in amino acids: CASIDGTSAYEQYF. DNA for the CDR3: TGTGCCAGCATCGACGGGACTAGCGCCTACGAGCAGTACTTC.

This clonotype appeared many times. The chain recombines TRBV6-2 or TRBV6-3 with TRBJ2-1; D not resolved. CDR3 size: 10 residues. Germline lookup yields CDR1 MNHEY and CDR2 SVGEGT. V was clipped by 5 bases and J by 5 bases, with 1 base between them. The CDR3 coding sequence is TGTGCCAGCAGTGACAATGAGCAGTTCTTC. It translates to CASSDNEQFF.

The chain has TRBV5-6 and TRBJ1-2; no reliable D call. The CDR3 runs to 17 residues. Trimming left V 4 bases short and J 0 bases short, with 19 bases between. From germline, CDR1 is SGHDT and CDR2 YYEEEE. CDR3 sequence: CASSHRATRYTNYGYTF. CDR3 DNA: TGTGCCAGCAGCCACCGGGCCACGCGTTATACTAACTATGGCTACACCTTC.

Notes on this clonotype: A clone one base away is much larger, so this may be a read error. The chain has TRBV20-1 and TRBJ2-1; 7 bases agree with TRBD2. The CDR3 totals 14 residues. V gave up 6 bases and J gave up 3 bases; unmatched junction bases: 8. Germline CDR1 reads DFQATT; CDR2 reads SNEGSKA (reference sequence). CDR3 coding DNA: TGCAGTGCCATACTACCGGGAGGCTACAATGAGCAGTTCTTC. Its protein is CSAILPGGYNEQFF.

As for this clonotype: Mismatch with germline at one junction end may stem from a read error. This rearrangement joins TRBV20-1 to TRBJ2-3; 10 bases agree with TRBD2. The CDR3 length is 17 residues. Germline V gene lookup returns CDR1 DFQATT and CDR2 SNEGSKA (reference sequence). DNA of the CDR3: TGCAATGCTAGAGTTCCAGCGGGGGGGATTCTCGCCGCTCCGCAGTATTTT. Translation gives CNARVPAGGILAAPQYF.

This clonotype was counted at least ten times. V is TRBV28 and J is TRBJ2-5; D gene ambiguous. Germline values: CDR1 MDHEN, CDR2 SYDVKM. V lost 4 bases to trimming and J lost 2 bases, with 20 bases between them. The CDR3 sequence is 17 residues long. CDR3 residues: CASSSPFLSLGQETQYF. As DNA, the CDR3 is TGTGCCAGCAGTTCTCCGTTTTTGAGTTTAGGGCAAGAGACCCAGTACTTC.

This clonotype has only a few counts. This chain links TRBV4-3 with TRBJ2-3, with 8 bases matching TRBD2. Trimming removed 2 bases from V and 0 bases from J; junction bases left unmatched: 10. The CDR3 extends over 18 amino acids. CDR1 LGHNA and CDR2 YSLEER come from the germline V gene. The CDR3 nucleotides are TGCGCCAGCAGCCAAAGCGGGGCTAGCGGGCTTAGCACAGATACGCAGTATTTT. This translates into CASSQSGASGLSTDTQYF.

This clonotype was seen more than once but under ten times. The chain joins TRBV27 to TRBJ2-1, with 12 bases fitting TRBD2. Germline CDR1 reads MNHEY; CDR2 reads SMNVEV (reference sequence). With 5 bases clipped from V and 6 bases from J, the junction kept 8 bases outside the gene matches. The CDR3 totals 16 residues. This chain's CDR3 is CASSLAGGPFSNEQFF. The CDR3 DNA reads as TGTGCCAGCAGTCTAGCGGGAGGGCCATTCAGCAATGAGCAGTTCTTC.